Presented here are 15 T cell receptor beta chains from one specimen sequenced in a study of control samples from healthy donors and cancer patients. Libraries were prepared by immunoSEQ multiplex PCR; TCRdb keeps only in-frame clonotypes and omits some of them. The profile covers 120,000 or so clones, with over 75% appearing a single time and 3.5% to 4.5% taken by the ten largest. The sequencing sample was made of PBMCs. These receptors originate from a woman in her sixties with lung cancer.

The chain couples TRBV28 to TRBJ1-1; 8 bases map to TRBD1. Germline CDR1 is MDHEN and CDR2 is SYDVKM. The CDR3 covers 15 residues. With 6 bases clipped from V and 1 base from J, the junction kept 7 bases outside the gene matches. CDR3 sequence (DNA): TGTGCCAGCAGCCCCACCGGGACAGGGAACACTGAAGCTTTCTTT. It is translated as CASSPTGTGNTEAFF. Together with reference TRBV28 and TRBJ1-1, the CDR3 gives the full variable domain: DVKVTQSSRYLVKRTGEKVFLECVQDMDHENMFWYRQDPGLGLRLIYFSYDVKMKEKGDIPEGYSVSREKKERFSLILESASTNQTSMYLCASSPTGTGNTEAFFGQGTRLTVV.

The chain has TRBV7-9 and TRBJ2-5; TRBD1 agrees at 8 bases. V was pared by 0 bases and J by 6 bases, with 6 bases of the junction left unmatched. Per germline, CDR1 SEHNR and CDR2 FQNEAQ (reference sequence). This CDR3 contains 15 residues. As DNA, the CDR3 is TGTGCCAGCAGCTTAGCTGGACAGGGTCTGAAGACCCAGTACTTC. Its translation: CASSLAGQGLKTQYF. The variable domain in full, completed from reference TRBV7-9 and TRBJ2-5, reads DTGVSQNPRHKITKRGQNVTFRCDPISEHNRLYWYRQTLGQGPEFLTYFQNEAQLEKSRLLSDRFSAERPKGSFSTLEIQRTEQGDSAMYLCASSLAGQGLKTQYFGPGTRLLVL.

CDR3 region: CASRRRPDGYTF. CDR3 in DNA: TGTGCCAGCAGACGACGGCCGGATGGCTACACCTTC. The rearrangement joins TRBV6-5 to TRBJ1-2; D ambiguous. Looked up from germline, CDR1 is MNHEY and CDR2 is SVGAGI. The CDR3 length is 12 residues. The germline V and J ends were trimmed by 6 bases and 6 bases, with 11 bases remaining between them.

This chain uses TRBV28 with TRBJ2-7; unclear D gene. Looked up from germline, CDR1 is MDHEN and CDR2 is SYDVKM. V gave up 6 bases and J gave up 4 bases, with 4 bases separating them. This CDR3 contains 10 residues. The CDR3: CASSQYEQYF. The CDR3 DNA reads TGTGCCAGCAGCCAGTACGAGCAGTACTTC.

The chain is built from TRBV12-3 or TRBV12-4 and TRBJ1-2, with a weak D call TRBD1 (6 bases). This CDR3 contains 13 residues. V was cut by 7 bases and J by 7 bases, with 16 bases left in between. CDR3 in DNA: TGTGCCAGCACCCAATACAGGGCCTCTGGCTACACCTTC. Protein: CASTQYRASGYTF.

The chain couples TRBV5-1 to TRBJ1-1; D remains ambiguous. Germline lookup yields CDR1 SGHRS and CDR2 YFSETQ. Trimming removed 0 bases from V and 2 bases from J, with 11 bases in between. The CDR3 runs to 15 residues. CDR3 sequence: CASSLVSSTNTEAFF. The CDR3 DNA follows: TGCGCCAGCAGCTTGGTGTCTTCGACAAACACTGAAGCTTTCTTT.

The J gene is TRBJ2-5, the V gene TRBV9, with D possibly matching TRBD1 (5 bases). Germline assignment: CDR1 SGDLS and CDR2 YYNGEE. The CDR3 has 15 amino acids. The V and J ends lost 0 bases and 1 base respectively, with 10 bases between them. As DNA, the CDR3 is TGTGCCAGCAGCGTAGTGGCAGGGATCCAAGAGACCCAGTACTTC. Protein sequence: CASSVVAGIQETQYF.

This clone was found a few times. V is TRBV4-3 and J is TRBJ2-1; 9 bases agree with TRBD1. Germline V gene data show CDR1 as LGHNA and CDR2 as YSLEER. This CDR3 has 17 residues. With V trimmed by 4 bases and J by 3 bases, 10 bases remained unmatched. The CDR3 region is CASSPAPGDRDYNEQFF. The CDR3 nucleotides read TGCGCCAGCAGCCCAGCGCCGGGGGACAGGGACTACAATGAGCAGTTCTTC.

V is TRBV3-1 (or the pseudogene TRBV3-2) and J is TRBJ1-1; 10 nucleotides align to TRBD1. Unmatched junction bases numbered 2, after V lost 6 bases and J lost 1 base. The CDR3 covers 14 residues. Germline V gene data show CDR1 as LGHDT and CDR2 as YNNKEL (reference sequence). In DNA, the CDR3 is TGTGCCAGCAGAAGACAGGGGGCGAACACTGAAGCTTTCTTT. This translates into CASRRQGANTEAFF.

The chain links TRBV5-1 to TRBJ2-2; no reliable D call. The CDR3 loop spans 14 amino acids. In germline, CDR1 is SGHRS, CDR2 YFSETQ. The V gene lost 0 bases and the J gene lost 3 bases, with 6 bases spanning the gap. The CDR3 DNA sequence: TGCGCCAGCAGCTTGGGCAGTTACACCGGGGAGCTGTTTTTT. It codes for CASSLGSYTGELFF.

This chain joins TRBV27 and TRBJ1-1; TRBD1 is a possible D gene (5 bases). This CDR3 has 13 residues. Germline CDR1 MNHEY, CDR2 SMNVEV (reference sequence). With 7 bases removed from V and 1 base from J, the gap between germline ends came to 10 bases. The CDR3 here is CASMWGENTEAFF. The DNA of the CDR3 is TGTGCCAGCATGTGGGGCGAGAACACTGAAGCTTTCTTT.

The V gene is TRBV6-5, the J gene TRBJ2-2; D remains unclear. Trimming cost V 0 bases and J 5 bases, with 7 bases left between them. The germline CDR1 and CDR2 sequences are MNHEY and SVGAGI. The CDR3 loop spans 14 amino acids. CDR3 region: CASSYSMDTGELFF. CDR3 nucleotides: TGTGCCAGCAGTTACTCGATGGATACCGGGGAGCTGTTTTTT.

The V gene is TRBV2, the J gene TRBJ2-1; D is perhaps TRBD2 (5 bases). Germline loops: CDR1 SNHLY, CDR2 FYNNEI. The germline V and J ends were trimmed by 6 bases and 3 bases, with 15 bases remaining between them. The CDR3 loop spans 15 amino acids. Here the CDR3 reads CASRNLASNYNEQFF. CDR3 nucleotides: TGTGCCAGCAGGAATCTAGCTTCCAACTACAATGAGCAGTTCTTC.

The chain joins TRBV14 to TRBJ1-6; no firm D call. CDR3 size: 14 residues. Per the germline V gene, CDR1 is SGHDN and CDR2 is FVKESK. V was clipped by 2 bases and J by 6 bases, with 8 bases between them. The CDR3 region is CASSQLGSNSPLHF. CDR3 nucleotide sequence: TGTGCCAGCAGCCAATTGGGCAGTAATTCACCCCTCCACTTT.

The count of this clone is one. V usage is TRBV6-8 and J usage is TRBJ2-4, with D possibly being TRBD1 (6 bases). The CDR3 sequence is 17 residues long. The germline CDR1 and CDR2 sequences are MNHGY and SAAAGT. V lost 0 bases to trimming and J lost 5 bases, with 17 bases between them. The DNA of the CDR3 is TGTGCCAGCAGTTACTCGACAGGAGATACCGATGAAAACATTCAGTACTTC. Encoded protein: CASSYSTGDTDENIQYF.